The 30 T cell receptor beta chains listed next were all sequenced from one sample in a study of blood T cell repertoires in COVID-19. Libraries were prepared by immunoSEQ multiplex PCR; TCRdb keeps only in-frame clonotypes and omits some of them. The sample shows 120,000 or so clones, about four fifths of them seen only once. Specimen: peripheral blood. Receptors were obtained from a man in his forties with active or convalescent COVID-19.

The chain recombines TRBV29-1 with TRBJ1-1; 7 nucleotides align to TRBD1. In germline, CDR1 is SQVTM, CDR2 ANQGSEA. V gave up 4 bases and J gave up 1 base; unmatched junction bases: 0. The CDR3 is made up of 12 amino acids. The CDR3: CSVGTGNTEAFF. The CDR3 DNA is TGCAGCGTTGGGACAGGGAACACTGAAGCTTTCTTT.

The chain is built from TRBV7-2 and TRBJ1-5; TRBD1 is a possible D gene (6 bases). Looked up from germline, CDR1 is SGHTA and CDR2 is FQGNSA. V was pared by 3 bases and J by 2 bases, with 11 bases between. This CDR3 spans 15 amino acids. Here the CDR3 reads CASSFQAGGNQPQHF. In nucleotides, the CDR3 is TGTGCCAGCAGCTTTCAGGCAGGGGGCAATCAGCCCCAGCATTTT.

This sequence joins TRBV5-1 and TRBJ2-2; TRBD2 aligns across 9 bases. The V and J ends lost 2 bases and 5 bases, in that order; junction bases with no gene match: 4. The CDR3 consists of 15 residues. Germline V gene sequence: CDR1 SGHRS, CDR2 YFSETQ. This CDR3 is CASSFVAGGTGELFF. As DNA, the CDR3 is TGCGCCAGCAGCTTTGTGGCGGGAGGGACCGGGGAGCTGTTTTTT.

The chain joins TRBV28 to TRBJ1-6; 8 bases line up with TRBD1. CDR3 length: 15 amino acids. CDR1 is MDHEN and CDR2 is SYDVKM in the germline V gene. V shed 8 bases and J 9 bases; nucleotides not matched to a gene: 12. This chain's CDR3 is CASLPSTGEISPLHF. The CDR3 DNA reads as TGTGCCAGCCTCCCATCGACAGGGGAAATTTCACCCCTCCACTTT.

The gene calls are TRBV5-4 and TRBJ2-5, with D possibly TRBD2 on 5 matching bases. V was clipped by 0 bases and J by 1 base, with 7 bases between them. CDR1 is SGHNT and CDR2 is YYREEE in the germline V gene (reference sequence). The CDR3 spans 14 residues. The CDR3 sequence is CASSLESGQETQYF. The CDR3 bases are TGTGCCAGCAGCTTGGAGAGCGGCCAAGAGACCCAGTACTTC.

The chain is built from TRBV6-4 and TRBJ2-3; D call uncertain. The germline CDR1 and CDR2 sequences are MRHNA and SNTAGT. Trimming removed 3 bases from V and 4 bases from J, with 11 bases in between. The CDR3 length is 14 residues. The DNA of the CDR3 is TGTGCCAGCAGTGAAATCGCGAGAGCAGATACGCAGTATTTT. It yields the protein CASSEIARADTQYF.

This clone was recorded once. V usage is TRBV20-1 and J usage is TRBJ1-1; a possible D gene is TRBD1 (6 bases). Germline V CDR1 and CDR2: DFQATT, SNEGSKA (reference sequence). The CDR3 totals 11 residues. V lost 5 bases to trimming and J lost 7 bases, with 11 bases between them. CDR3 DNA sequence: TGCAGTGCTCTTAGACAGGTTGAAGCTTTCTTT. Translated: CSALRQVEAFF.

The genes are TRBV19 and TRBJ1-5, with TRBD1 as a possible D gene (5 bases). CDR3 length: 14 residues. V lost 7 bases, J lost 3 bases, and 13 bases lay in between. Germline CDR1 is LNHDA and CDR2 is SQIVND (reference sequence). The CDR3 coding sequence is TGTGCCAGTACCCTGGCAGGGATCAATCAGCCCCAGCATTTT. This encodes CASTLAGINQPQHF. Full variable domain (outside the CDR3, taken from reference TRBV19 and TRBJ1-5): DGGITQSPKYLFRKEGQNVTLSCEQNLNHDAMYWYRQDPGQGLRLIYYSQIVNDFQKGDIAEGYSVSREKKESFPLTVTSAQKNPTAFYLCASTLAGINQPQHFGDGTRLSIL.

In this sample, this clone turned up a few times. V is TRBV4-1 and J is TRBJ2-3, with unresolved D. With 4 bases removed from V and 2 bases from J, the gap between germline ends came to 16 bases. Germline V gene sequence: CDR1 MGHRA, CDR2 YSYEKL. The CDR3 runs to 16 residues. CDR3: CASSPLASTSTDTQYF. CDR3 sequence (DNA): TGCGCCAGCAGCCCATTAGCAAGTACCTCCACAGATACGCAGTATTTT.

CDR3 nucleotides: TGCGCCAGCAGGTTGACTAGGCCTGAAGATACGCAGTATTTT. This translates into CASRLTRPEDTQYF. The chain joins TRBV5-1 to TRBJ2-3, with D possibly TRBD2 on 6 matching bases. The length of the CDR3 is 14 residues. V lost 5 bases and J lost 5, with 15 bases in between. Germline values: CDR1 SGHRS, CDR2 YFSETQ.

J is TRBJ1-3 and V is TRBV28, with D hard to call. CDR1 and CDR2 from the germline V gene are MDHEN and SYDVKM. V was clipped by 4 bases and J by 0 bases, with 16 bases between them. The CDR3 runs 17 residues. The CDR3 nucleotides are TGTGCCAGCAGTTCCCACTCCTTCGGTGGCTCTGGAAACACCATATATTTT. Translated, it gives CASSSHSFGGSGNTIYF.

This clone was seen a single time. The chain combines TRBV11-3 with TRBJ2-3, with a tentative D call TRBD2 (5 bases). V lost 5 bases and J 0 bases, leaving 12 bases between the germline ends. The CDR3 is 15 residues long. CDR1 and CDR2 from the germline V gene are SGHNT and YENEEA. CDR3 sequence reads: CASSPRPGSTDTQYF. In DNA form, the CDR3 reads TGTGCCAGCAGCCCCCGACCGGGGAGCACAGATACGCAGTATTTT.

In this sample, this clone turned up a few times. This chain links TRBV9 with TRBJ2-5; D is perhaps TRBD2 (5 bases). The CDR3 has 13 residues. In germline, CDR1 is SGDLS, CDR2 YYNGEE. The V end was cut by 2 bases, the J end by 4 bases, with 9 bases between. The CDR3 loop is CASSVGLRETQYF. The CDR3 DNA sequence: TGTGCCAGCAGCGTCGGACTTCGAGAGACCCAGTACTTC.

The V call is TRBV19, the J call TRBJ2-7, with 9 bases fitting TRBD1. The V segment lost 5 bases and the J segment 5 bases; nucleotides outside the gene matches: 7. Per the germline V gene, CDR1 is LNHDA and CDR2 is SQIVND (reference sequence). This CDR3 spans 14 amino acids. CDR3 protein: CASSPGTGSDEQYF. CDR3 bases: TGTGCCAGTAGTCCAGGGACAGGGAGCGACGAGCAGTACTTC.

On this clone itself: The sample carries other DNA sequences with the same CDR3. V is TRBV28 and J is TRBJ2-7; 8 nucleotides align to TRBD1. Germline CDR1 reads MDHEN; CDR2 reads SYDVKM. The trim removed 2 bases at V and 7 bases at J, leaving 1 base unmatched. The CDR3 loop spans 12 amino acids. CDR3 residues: CASSLTGGEQYF. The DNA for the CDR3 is TGTGCCAGCAGTTTAACAGGGGGTGAGCAGTACTTC.

CDR3 nucleotide sequence: TGTGCCAGCAGCCGCACAGGTCCAATGAACACTGAAGCTTTCTTT. Protein product: CASSRTGPMNTEAFF. This chain connects TRBV28 to TRBJ1-1; possible D gene TRBD1, 5 bases. This CDR3 contains 15 residues. V was cut by 6 bases and J by 0 bases, with 14 bases left in between. CDR1 and CDR2 (germline): MDHEN, SYDVKM.

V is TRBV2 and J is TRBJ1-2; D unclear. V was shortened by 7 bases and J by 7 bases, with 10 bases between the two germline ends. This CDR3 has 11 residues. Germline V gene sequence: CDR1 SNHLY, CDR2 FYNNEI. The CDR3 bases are TGTGCCAGCACCTCAGAAATTGGCTACACCTTC. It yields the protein CASTSEIGYTF.

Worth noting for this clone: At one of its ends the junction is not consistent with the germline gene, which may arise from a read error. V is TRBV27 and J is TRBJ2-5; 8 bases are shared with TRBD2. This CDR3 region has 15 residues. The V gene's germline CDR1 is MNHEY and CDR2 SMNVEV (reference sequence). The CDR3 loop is CASSSPSGGQEIQYF. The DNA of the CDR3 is TGTGCCAGCAGTTCCCCCTCGGGGGGGCAAGAGATCCAGTACTTC.

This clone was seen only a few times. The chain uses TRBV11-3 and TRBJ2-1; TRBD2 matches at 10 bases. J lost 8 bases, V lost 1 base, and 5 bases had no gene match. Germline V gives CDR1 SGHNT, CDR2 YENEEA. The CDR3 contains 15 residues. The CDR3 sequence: CASSLVGTSADEQFF. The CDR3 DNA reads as TGTGCCAGCAGCTTAGTTGGGACTAGCGCCGATGAGCAGTTCTTC. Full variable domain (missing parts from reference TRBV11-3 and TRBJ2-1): EAGVVQSPRYKIIEKKQPVAFWCNPISGHNTLYWYLQNLGQGPELLIRYENEEAVDDSQLPKDRFSAERLKGVDSTLKIQPAELGDSAVYLCASSLVGTSADEQFFGPGTRLTVL.

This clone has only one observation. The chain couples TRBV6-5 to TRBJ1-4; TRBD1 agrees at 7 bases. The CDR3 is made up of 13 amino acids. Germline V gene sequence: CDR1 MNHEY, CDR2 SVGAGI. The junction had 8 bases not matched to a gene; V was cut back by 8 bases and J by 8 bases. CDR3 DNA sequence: TGTGCCAGCGTGACAGGGCATAACGAAAAACTGTTTTTT. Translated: CASVTGHNEKLFF.

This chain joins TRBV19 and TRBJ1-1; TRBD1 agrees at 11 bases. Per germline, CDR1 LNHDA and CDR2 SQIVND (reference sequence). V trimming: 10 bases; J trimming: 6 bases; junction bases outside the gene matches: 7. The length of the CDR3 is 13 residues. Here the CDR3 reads CATSGQGVAEAFF. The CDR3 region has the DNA TGTGCCACTTCGGGACAGGGGGTCGCTGAAGCTTTCTTT.

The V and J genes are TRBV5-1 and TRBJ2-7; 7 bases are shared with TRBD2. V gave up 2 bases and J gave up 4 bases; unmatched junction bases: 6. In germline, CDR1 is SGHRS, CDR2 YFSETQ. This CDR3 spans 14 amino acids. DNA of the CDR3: TGCGCCAGCAGCTTAAGGGAGGGGTGGTACGAGCAGTACTTC. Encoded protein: CASSLREGWYEQYF.

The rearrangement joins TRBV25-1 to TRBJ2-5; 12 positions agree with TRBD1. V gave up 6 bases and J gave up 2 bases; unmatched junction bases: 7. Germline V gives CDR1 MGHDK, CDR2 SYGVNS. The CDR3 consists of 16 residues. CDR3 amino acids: CASRGRGQGAQETQYF. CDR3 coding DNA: TGTGCCAGCAGAGGAAGGGGACAGGGGGCTCAAGAGACCCAGTACTTC.

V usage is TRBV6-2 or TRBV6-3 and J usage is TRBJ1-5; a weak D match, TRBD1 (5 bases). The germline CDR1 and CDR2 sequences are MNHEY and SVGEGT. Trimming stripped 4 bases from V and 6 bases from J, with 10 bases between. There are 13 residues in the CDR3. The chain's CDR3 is CASSFQQGQPQHF. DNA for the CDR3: TGTGCCAGCAGTTTCCAGCAGGGTCAGCCCCAGCATTTT.

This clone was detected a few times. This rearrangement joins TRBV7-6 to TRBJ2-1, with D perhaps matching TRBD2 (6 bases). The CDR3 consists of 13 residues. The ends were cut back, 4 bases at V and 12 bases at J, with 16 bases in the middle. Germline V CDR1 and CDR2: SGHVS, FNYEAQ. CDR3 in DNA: TGTGCCAGCAGCTCCCCGGGAGTGGCGGGGCAGTTCTTC. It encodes CASSSPGVAGQFF.

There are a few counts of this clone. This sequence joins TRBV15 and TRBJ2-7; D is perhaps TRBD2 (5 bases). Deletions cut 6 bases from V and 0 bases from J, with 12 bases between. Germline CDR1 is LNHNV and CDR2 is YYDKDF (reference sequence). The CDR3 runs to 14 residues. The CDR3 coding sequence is TGTGCCACCAGATCCTTGGGGAGCTCCTACGAGCAGTACTTC. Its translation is CATRSLGSSYEQYF.

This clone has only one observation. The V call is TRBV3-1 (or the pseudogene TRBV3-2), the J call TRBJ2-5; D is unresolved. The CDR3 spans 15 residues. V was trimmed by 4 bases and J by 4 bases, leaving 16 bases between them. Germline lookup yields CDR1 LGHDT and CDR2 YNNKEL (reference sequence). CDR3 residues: CASSPGARVVETQYF. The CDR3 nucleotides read TGTGCCAGCAGCCCAGGTGCCCGAGTGGTAGAGACCCAGTACTTC.

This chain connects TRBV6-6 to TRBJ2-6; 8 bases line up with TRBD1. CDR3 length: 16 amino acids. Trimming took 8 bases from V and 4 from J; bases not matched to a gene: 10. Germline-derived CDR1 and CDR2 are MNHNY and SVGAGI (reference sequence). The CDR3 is CASLRQGITGANVLTF. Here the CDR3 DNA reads TGTGCCAGCCTCAGACAGGGGATCACCGGGGCCAACGTCCTGACTTTC.

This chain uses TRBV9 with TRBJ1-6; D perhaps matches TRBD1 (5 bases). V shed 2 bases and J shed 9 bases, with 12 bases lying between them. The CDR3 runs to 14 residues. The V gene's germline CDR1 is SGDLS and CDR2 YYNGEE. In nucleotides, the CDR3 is TGTGCCAGCAGCGTTGGGGCCTCGAGTTCACCCCTCCACTTT. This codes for CASSVGASSSPLHF.

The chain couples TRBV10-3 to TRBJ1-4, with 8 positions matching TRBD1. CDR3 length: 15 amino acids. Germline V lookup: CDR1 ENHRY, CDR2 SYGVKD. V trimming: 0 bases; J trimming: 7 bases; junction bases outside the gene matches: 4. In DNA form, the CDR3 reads TGTGCCATCAGTGAGTCTTGGACAGGGTCTGAAAAACTGTTTTTT. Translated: CAISESWTGSEKLFF.